This T cell receptor (beta chain) was captured in a study of shared clonotypes between healthy human individuals. This clone was recorded a few times. The sequencing of unsorted PBMC DNA took place on ten immunoSEQ deep assay plates. Sequenced by immunoSEQ multiplex PCR; TCRdb stores in-frame clones only, minus some. This table has hundreds of thousands of clones, around three quarters appearing once. What was sequenced was PBMCs. The clonotype originates from a woman between 40 and 55 years old in good health. Some clones in this sample may be carry-over from other donors' samples.

As DNA, the CDR3 is TGTGCCAGCGGGGGACATAACGACAATGAGCAGTTCTTC. Its translation: CASGGHNDNEQFF. This chain links TRBV28 with TRBJ2-1; maybe TRBD1 (6 bases). The ends were cut back, 8 bases at V and 5 bases at J, with 13 bases in the middle. Germline values: CDR1 MDHEN, CDR2 SYDVKM. The CDR3 runs to 13 residues. The full variable domain, in which reference TRBV28 and TRBJ2-1 provide the parts outside the CDR3, is DVKVTQSSRYLVKRTGEKVFLECVQDMDHENMFWYRQDPGLGLRLIYFSYDVKMKEKGDIPEGYSVSREKKERFSLILESASTNQTSMYLCASGGHNDNEQFFGPGTRLTVL.